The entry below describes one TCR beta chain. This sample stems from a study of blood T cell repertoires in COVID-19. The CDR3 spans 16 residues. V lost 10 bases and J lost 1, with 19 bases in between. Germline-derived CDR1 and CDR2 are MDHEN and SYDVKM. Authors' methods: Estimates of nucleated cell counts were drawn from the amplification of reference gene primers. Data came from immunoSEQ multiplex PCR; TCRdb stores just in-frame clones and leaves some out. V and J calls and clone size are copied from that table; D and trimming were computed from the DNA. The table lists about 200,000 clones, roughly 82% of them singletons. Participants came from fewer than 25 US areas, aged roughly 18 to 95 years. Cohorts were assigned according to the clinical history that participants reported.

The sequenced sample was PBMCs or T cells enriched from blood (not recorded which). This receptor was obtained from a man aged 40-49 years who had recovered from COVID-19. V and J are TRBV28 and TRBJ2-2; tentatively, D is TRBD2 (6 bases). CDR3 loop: CATSTASAQNTGELFF. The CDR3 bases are TGTGCCACCTCGACCGCTAGCGCTCAGAACACCGGGGAGCTGTTTTTT.